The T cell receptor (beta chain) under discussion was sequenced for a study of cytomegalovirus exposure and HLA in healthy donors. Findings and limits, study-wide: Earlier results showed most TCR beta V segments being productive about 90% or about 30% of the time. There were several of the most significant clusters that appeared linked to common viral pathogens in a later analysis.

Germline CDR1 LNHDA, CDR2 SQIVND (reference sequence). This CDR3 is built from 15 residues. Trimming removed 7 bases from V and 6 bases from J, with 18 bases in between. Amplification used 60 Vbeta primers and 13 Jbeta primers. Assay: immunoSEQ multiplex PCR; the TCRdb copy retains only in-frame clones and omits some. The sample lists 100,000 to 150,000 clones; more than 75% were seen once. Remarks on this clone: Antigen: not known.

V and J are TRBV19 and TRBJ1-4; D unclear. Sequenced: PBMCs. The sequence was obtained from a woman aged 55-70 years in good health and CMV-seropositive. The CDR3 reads CASKRSTTRDEKLFF. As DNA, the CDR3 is TGTGCCAGTAAGAGATCGACCACTAGGGATGAAAAACTGTTTTTT.